These 6 T cell receptor beta chains came from one sample sequenced in a study of blood T cell repertoires in COVID-19. TCRdb's table, derived via immunoSEQ multiplex PCR, lists solely in-frame clones and lacks some. The profile covers about 210,000 clones, with 84% appearing a single time and about 10% taken by the ten largest. Sequencing was done on a sample of peripheral blood. The receptors stem from a woman older than 75 with COVID-19, enrolled during active disease.

The chain couples TRBV6-2 or TRBV6-3 to TRBJ2-1; no reliable D call. Trimming stripped 4 bases from V and 6 bases from J, with 10 bases between. Germline CDR1 is MNHEY and CDR2 is SVGEGT. The CDR3 spans 13 residues. The CDR3 DNA reads TGTGCCAGCAGTTCCGAAGCCCCCAATGAGCAGTTCTTC. This codes for CASSSEAPNEQFF.

This clone turned up a few times. The J gene is TRBJ1-2, the V gene TRBV5-5; 8 bases align to TRBD1. The CDR3 extends over 14 amino acids. The germline CDR1 and CDR2 sequences are SGHKS and YYEKEE (reference sequence). The ends lost 6 bases at V and 8 bases at J; junction bases unmatched: 12. This chain's CDR3 is CASNLPGQVHGYTF. The CDR3 bases are TGTGCCAGCAACCTCCCGGGACAGGTGCACGGCTACACCTTC.

The chain uses TRBV24-1 and TRBJ1-2; TRBD1 is a possible D gene (5 bases). Germline V gene lookup returns CDR1 KGHDR and CDR2 SFDVKD. The CDR3 loop spans 15 amino acids. Trimming took off 3 bases at V and 2 bases at J, with 12 bases between the two ends. CDR3 nucleotide sequence: TGTGCCACCAGTGATGGGGGAGGGAAAAACTATGGCTACACCTTC. Translated, it gives CATSDGGGKNYGYTF.

In its sample, this clone was seen a few times. This chain joins TRBV3-1 (or the pseudogene TRBV3-2) and TRBJ2-1; D possibly corresponds to TRBD1 (5 bases). The CDR3 consists of 11 residues. CDR1 and CDR2 from the germline V gene are LGHDT and YNNKEL (reference sequence). The V gene lost 4 bases and the J gene lost 9 bases, with 7 bases spanning the gap. CDR3 in DNA: TGTGCCAGCAGCCGTGACAGTGAGCAGTTCTTC. Encoded protein: CASSRDSEQFF.

The chain employs TRBV24-1 and TRBJ1-5; 8 bases match TRBD1. The V and J ends lost 3 bases and 3 bases, in that order; junction bases with no gene match: 3. Germline-derived CDR1 and CDR2 are KGHDR and SFDVKD. The CDR3 consists of 15 residues. The CDR3 region is CATSDGQGDNQPQHF. CDR3 DNA sequence: TGTGCCACCAGTGATGGACAGGGAGACAATCAGCCCCAGCATTTT.

V gene TRBV15 combines with J gene TRBJ2-3; 10 nucleotides agree with TRBD2. This CDR3 region has 14 residues. Germline CDR1 LNHNV, CDR2 YYDKDF (reference sequence). J lost 2 bases, V lost 7 bases, and 3 bases had no gene match. For the CDR3, the DNA is TGTGCCACCAAGCGGGGGGGCCTCACAGATACGCAGTATTTT. As protein: CATKRGGLTDTQYF.